This T cell receptor (beta chain) was sequenced in a study of blood T cell repertoires in COVID-19. Measured with immunoSEQ multiplex PCR; TCRdb has only the in-frame clones, and not every one. Found here are some 530,000 clones, more than 85% of them singletons; the top ten hold 6.5% to 9.5%. This receptor was identified in a woman aged 55-70 years who had recovered from COVID-19. Sequenced sample: PBMCs or T cells enriched from blood (not recorded which).

CDR3 amino acids: CAWSGGELGNQPQHF. The DNA for the CDR3 is TGTGCCTGGTCGGGGGGGGAACTTGGCAATCAGCCCCAGCATTTT. V usage is TRBV30 and J usage is TRBJ1-5; maybe TRBD1 (5 bases). V lost 5 bases and J 2 bases, leaving 16 bases between the germline ends. This CDR3 has 15 residues. Germline loops: CDR1 GTSNPN, CDR2 SVGIG (reference sequence).